Shown below are 15 T cell receptor beta chains from a single sample sequenced in a study of Ad26.COV2.S vaccination and SARS-CoV-2 variants. The protocol was immunoSEQ multiplex PCR, while the TCRdb copy is restricted to in-frame clones and leaves out a portion. The sample lists 440,000 or so clones, 90% occurring once. The treatment here: some 20 received Ad26.COV2.S at low or high dose, single or two shots; 5 received placebo; per-sample allocation not given. At day 63 after the first vaccine or placebo injection, samples were drawn. The sequences come from peripheral blood, collected in a trial of Ad26.COV2.S vaccine versus placebo. These receptors originate from a person between 18 and 65 years old who received the Ad26.COV2.S COVID-19 vaccine or a placebo.

This rearrangement joins TRBV29-1 to TRBJ1-1; TRBD1 aligns across 7 bases. CDR1 and CDR2 (germline): SQVTM, ANQGSEA. The J segment lost 4 bases and the V segment lost 5 bases, leaving 1 base of the junction unmatched. There are 11 residues in the CDR3. The CDR3 protein is CSVRDSTEAFF. The CDR3 DNA follows: TGCAGCGTTCGGGACAGCACTGAAGCTTTCTTT.

This clone came up once. The CDR3 region has the DNA TGTGCCACCCAAAAAACGGGACTAGCGGTAGATACGCAGTATTTT. Protein: CATQKTGLAVDTQYF. This chain uses TRBV2 with TRBJ2-3; 11 nucleotides agree with TRBD2. From germline, CDR1 is SNHLY and CDR2 FYNNEI. V dropped 10 bases and J dropped 5; count of bases not matched to a gene: 11. The CDR3 has 15 amino acids.

The sample holds one count of this clone. This rearrangement joins TRBV28 to TRBJ1-1; D gene ambiguous. CDR3 size: 12 residues. The V end lost 6 bases, the J end lost 7 bases, and 12 bases lay between the germline ends. Germline V gene lookup returns CDR1 MDHEN and CDR2 SYDVKM. The CDR3 sequence: CASSWTAREAFF. The CDR3 DNA follows: TGTGCCAGCAGCTGGACTGCGCGTGAAGCTTTCTTT.

The chain is built from TRBV18 and TRBJ2-7; D perhaps matches TRBD1 (6 bases). The germline gives CDR1 KGHSH, CDR2 LQKENI. V lost 5 bases, J lost 4 bases, and 15 bases lay in between. The CDR3 length is 14 residues. In DNA, the CDR3 is TGTGCCAGCTCAGGGGACAACAGGCTTTACGAGCAGTACTTC. It yields the protein CASSGDNRLYEQYF.

The chain joins TRBV29-1 to TRBJ2-7; D tentatively reads TRBD1 or TRBD2 (5 bases each). This CDR3 is 13 amino acids long. Trimming removed 0 bases from V and 5 bases from J, with 11 bases in between. Germline V lookup: CDR1 SQVTM, CDR2 ANQGSEA. CDR3 nucleotides: TGCAGCGTTGAAGAATCCAGGGACGACGAGCAGTACTTC. Protein sequence: CSVEESRDDEQYF.

This rearrangement joins TRBV5-5 to TRBJ1-1; D possibly corresponds to TRBD1 (5 bases). The CDR3 contains 15 residues. Germline V gives CDR1 SGHKS, CDR2 YYEKEE (reference sequence). V dropped 4 bases and J dropped 5 bases, with 18 bases sitting between them. Written as DNA, the CDR3 is TGTGCCAGCAGCACCCCTCTTTCGGGGGGAACTGAAGCTTTCTTT. Protein: CASSTPLSGGTEAFF.

The rearrangement uses TRBV5-4 and TRBJ2-7; D remains unclear. The germline CDR1 and CDR2 sequences are SGHNT and YYREEE (reference sequence). V lost 0 bases and J 4 bases, leaving 26 bases between the germline ends. CDR3 length equals 19 residues. Here the CDR3 DNA reads TGTGCCAGCAGCTTGGCTTGGACCTCTTGGGCGATACCTCCTTACGAGCAGTACTTC. Its translation is CASSLAWTSWAIPPYEQYF.

As to this clone: Possible read error: a much larger clone is one base away. The chain couples TRBV7-2 to TRBJ2-7; D is tentatively TRBD1 or TRBD2 (5 bases each). The CDR3 runs 13 residues. CDR1 SGHTA and CDR2 FQGNSA come from the germline V gene. V was shortened by 4 bases and J by 0 bases, with 7 bases between the two germline ends. The CDR3 loop reads CASSSGTSYEQYF. In nucleotides, the CDR3 is TGTGCCAGCAGCTCCGGGACCTCCTACGAGCAGTACTTC.

This chain connects TRBV15 to TRBJ2-5, with a tentative D call TRBD1 (5 bases). CDR3 length equals 16 residues. The germline gives CDR1 LNHNV, CDR2 YYDKDF (reference sequence). Trimming took off 3 bases at V and 4 bases at J, with 18 bases between the two ends. The CDR3: CATSSDSTLGVETQYF. The CDR3 DNA reads as TGTGCCACCAGCAGCGACTCTACCCTAGGGGTAGAGACCCAGTACTTC.

This sequence joins TRBV30 and TRBJ2-5, with 7 bases identical to TRBD1. V was clipped by 7 bases and J by 5 bases; unmatched bases: 13. Germline V gives CDR1 GTSNPN, CDR2 SVGIG (reference sequence). CDR3 size: 14 residues. The CDR3 nucleotides are TGTGCCTCGACAGGGAATGGGGTTCGTGAGACCCAGTACTTC. This encodes CASTGNGVRETQYF.

The V call is TRBV13, the J call TRBJ2-7; the D is unclear. The CDR3 totals 12 residues. Trimming left V 5 bases short and J 4 bases short, with 9 bases between. Germline CDR1 and CDR2: PRHDT and FYEKMQ (reference sequence). The CDR3 here is CASSLSGYEQYF. As DNA, the CDR3 is TGTGCCAGCAGCCTATCAGGTTACGAGCAGTACTTC.

J is TRBJ2-3 and V is TRBV1; the D segment call TRBD2 is taken from the table without a DNA check. TRBV1 counts as a pseudogene. This CDR3 is 18 amino acids long. CDR3 sequence: CTSSGRLAGGPRTDTQYF. The CDR3 DNA is TGCACCAGCAGCGGGAGACTAGCGGGAGGGCCTCGCACAGATACGCAGTATTTT.

The chain joins TRBV4-1 to TRBJ2-7; D is unresolved. Trimming took 1 base from V and 1 from J, leaving 11 bases between them. Germline-derived CDR1 and CDR2 are MGHRA and YSYEKL. The CDR3 totals 15 residues. The CDR3 region is CASSQGPPTSYEQYF. The CDR3, as DNA: TGCGCCAGCAGCCAAGGTCCCCCCACGTCCTACGAGCAGTACTTC.

V is TRBV12-5 and J is TRBJ2-3; TRBD2 matches at 13 bases. Trimming at V came to 0 bases and at J to 4 bases, leaving 10 bases not matched to a gene. The V gene's germline CDR1 is LGHNT and CDR2 FRNRAP. This CDR3 is built from 19 residues. The CDR3 region is CASGLVRTSGSLGPDTQYF. The CDR3 region has the DNA TGTGCTAGTGGTTTGGTACGGACTAGCGGGAGCTTGGGCCCAGATACGCAGTATTTT.

The chain has TRBV28 and TRBJ2-7, with TRBD1 matching over 9 bases. The germline gives CDR1 MDHEN, CDR2 SYDVKM. Trimming cost V 5 bases and J 1 base; bases outside gene matches: 6. The CDR3 sequence is 15 residues long. CDR3 DNA: TGTGCCAGCAGTCTACCAGGGACAGGGTCCTACGAGCAGTACTTC. Its translation is CASSLPGTGSYEQYF.